This TCR beta chain was profiled in a study of shared T cell receptors in the human thymus. TCRdb's table, derived via immunoSEQ multiplex PCR, lists solely in-frame clones and lacks some. The table shows 55,000 to 80,000 clones, with 90% to 95% occurring only once. This CDR3 is 16 amino acids long. This clonotype was sampled from a human donor. The sequenced sample consisted of thymocytes. V is TRBV21-1 and J is TRBJ2-7; the table assigns TRBD2, which was not confirmed against the DNA. TRBV21-1 is a known pseudogene. CDR3: CASSKFLLVSLCEQYF. CDR3 bases: TGTGCCAGCAGCAAATTTCTCCTAGTGTCCCTCTGCGAGCAGTACTTC.